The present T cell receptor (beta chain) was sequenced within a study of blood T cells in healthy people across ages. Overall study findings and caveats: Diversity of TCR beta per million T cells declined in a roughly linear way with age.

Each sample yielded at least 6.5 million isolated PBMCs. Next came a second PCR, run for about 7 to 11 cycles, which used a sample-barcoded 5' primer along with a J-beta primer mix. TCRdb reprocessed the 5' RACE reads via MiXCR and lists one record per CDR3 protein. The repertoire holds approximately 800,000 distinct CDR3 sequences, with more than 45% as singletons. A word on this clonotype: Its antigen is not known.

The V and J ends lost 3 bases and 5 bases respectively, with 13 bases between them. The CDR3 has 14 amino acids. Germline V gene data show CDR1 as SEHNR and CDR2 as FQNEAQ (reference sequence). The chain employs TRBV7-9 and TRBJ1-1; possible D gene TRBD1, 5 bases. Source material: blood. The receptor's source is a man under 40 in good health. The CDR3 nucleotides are TGTGCCAGCAGCTTGGCGACGGGGCAGACTGAAGCTTTCTTT. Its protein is CASSLATGQTEAFF.